The 21 T cell receptor beta chains presented below share a single source sample, sequenced in a study of blood T cell repertoires in COVID-19. Here immunoSEQ multiplex PCR was the method, and the copy in TCRdb shows in-frame clones only, minus some. The sample lists fewer than 400,000 clones, around nine tenths seen once, with about 4% in the top ten. Sequenced sample: PBMCs or T cells enriched from blood (not recorded which). The receptors were sampled from a woman aged 25 to 39 who had been exposed to COVID-19.

The rearrangement joins TRBV11-3 to TRBJ1-5, with TRBD1 identical over 9 bases. The CDR3 has 15 residues. The germline gives CDR1 SGHNT, CDR2 YENEEA. Losses at the gene ends were 1 base for V and 2 bases for J; bases not matched to a gene: 0. The CDR3 bases are TGTGCCAGCAGCTTAGGACAGGGGGGCAATCAGCCCCAGCATTTT. It translates to CASSLGQGGNQPQHF. Combining the CDR3 with reference TRBV11-3 and TRBJ1-5 gives the whole variable domain EAGVVQSPRYKIIEKKQPVAFWCNPISGHNTLYWYLQNLGQGPELLIRYENEEAVDDSQLPKDRFSAERLKGVDSTLKIQPAELGDSAVYLCASSLGQGGNQPQHFGDGTRLSIL.

The J gene is TRBJ2-4, the V gene TRBV2, with a weak D call TRBD1 (5 bases). This CDR3 region has 12 residues. Germline values: CDR1 SNHLY, CDR2 FYNNEI. Trimming took off 7 bases at V and 5 bases at J, with 9 bases between the two ends. The CDR3 loop reads CASNLTENIQYF. The CDR3 DNA sequence: TGTGCCAGCAATCTGACAGAAAACATTCAGTACTTC.

The chain couples TRBV27 to TRBJ1-5, with D tentatively TRBD1 (6 bases). In germline, CDR1 is MNHEY, CDR2 SMNVEV (reference sequence). Between the trimmed V and J ends, which lost 5 bases and 6 bases, there was a span of 14 bases. CDR3 size: 14 residues. The CDR3: CASSATGTVQPQHF. The CDR3 DNA reads TGTGCCAGCAGTGCCACAGGGACCGTTCAGCCCCAGCATTTT.

The V call is TRBV15, the J call TRBJ1-3; D uncertain. Trimming stripped 1 base from V and 0 bases from J, with 10 bases between. This CDR3 has 16 amino acids. CDR1 is LNHNV, CDR2 YYDKDF, per germline (reference sequence). The CDR3 loop reads CATSRGRGSSGNTIYF. CDR3 sequence (DNA): TGTGCCACCAGCAGAGGTCGCGGATCCTCTGGAAACACCATATATTTT.

The genes are TRBV19 and TRBJ1-2; 7 nucleotides agree with TRBD1. The germline gives CDR1 LNHDA, CDR2 SQIVND (reference sequence). With V trimmed by 1 base and J by 3 bases, 8 bases remained unmatched. The CDR3 has 16 amino acids. The CDR3 DNA reads TGTGCCAGTAGTATAGGTTCACAGGGGCGCTACTATGGCTACACCTTC. Translation: CASSIGSQGRYYGYTF.

The genes are TRBV20-1 and TRBJ2-1; D may be TRBD2 (6 bases). CDR1 and CDR2 (germline): DFQATT, SNEGSKA (reference sequence). CDR3 size: 15 residues. The V and J ends lost 3 bases and 5 bases respectively, with 17 bases between them. DNA for the CDR3: TGCAGTGCTAGTCAAGGGACTTCCCGAAACAATGAGCAGTTCTTC. This encodes CSASQGTSRNNEQFF.

This rearrangement joins TRBV29-1 to TRBJ1-2, with D possibly matching TRBD1 (5 bases). CDR1 and CDR2 (germline): SQVTM, ANQGSEA. V lost 8 bases and J lost 2, with 12 bases in between. This CDR3 is built from 12 residues. The CDR3 DNA follows: TGCAGCATGGCGGGGACCAACTATGGCTACACCTTC. Amino acids: CSMAGTNYGYTF.

The chain links TRBV4-1 to TRBJ1-4; 7 positions agree with TRBD1. This CDR3 spans 16 amino acids. From germline, CDR1 is MGHRA and CDR2 YSYEKL. V dropped 2 bases and J dropped 1; count of bases not matched to a gene: 4. The CDR3 region is CASSQNTGVTNEKLFF. CDR3 in DNA: TGCGCCAGCAGCCAAAACACAGGGGTAACTAATGAAAAACTGTTTTTT.

CDR3 loop: CASNPEGVNGYTF. The DNA of the CDR3 is TGTGCCAGCAACCCGGAGGGTGTGAATGGCTACACCTTC. The V gene is TRBV12-3 or TRBV12-4, the J gene TRBJ1-2, with D unclear. Trimming left V 7 bases short and J 6 bases short, with 15 bases between. The length of the CDR3 is 13 residues.

The V and J genes are TRBV15 and TRBJ1-4; D is perhaps TRBD1 (5 bases). V was clipped by 0 bases and J by 8 bases, with 13 bases between them. This CDR3 contains 15 residues. Germline CDR1 reads LNHNV; CDR2 reads YYDKDF (reference sequence). The CDR3 DNA sequence: TGTGCCACCAGCAGAGATGAAGGGGCAGGGGAAAAACTGTTTTTT. This codes for CATSRDEGAGEKLFF. Full variable domain (rest looked up from reference TRBV15 and TRBJ1-4): DAMVIQNPRYQVTQFGKPVTLSCSQTLNHNVMYWYQQKSSQAPKLLFHYYDKDFNNEADTPDNFQSRRPNTSFCFLDIRSPGLGDTAMYLCATSRDEGAGEKLFFGSGTQLSVL.

The gene calls are TRBV2 and TRBJ2-1, with D uncertain. Germline V gene lookup returns CDR1 SNHLY and CDR2 FYNNEI. The ends were cut back, 2 bases at V and 4 bases at J, with 9 bases in the middle. The CDR3 has 14 amino acids. CDR3 sequence: CASSELKRYNEQFF. CDR3 nucleotide sequence: TGTGCCAGCAGTGAATTGAAACGGTACAATGAGCAGTTCTTC. The full variable domain, in which reference TRBV2 and TRBJ2-1 provide the parts outside the CDR3, is EPEVTQTPSHQVTQMGQEVILRCVPISNHLYFYWYRQILGQKVEFLVSFYNNEISEKSEIFDDQFSVERPDGSNFTLKIRSTKLEDSAMYFCASSELKRYNEQFFGPGTRLTVL.

This rearrangement joins TRBV7-2 to TRBJ2-1, with D tentatively TRBD1 (6 bases). Trimming left V 1 base short and J 4 bases short, with 11 bases between. CDR1 and CDR2 from the germline V gene are SGHTA and FQGNSA. The length of the CDR3 is 15 residues. CDR3 protein: CASSLDRAAYNEQFF. Here the CDR3 DNA reads TGTGCCAGCAGCTTAGACAGGGCGGCGTACAATGAGCAGTTCTTC.

The CDR3 coding sequence is TGCGCCAGCAGCCCCAGGGGAGAGGGGTATGGCTACACCTTC. Amino acid sequence: CASSPRGEGYGYTF. The chain uses TRBV5-1 and TRBJ1-2, with D maybe TRBD1 (6 bases). CDR3 length: 14 residues. Deletions cut 4 bases from V and 5 bases from J, with 15 bases between. The V gene's germline CDR1 is SGHRS and CDR2 YFSETQ.

The gene calls are TRBV25-1 and TRBJ2-2; no definite D call. The CDR3 sequence is 13 residues long. Trimming removed 8 bases at V and 1 base at J, with 8 bases between. Germline V gene data show CDR1 as MGHDK and CDR2 as SYGVNS. Written as DNA, the CDR3 is TGTGCCAGCCGGTCCCTGAACACCGGGGAGCTGTTTTTT. This encodes CASRSLNTGELFF.

The chain uses TRBV15 and TRBJ2-3; tentatively, D is TRBD1 (6 bases). Germline-derived CDR1 and CDR2 are LNHNV and YYDKDF (reference sequence). The V gene lost 0 bases and the J gene lost 4 bases, with 14 bases spanning the gap. CDR3 length: 16 residues. CDR3 in amino acids: CATSRELGAPADTQYF. In DNA form, the CDR3 reads TGTGCCACCAGCAGAGAATTGGGGGCCCCGGCAGATACGCAGTATTTT.

As concerns this clone: Other DNA sequences in this specimen translate into the identical CDR3. The chain has TRBV20-1 and TRBJ1-2; D is uncertain. V gave up 3 bases and J gave up 5 bases, with 4 bases separating them. The CDR3 has 10 amino acids. Germline V gene lookup returns CDR1 DFQATT and CDR2 SNEGSKA (reference sequence). The DNA for the CDR3 is TGCAGTGCTAGTTCTTATGGCTACACCTTC. Its protein is CSASSYGYTF.

This clone showed up just once. CDR3 loop: CASSVGHMNTEAFF. CDR3 DNA sequence: TGTGCCAGCAGCGTAGGACATATGAACACTGAAGCTTTCTTT. The rearrangement links TRBV9 to TRBJ1-1; no clear D gene. The CDR3 length is 14 residues. Trimming shortened V by 0 bases and J by 0 bases, and 6 bases separated the two germline ends. Germline CDR1 and CDR2: SGDLS and YYNGEE.

The sample holds one count of this clone. The chain links TRBV6-1 to TRBJ2-1, with TRBD2 identical over 9 bases. The CDR3 loop spans 15 amino acids. The J segment lost 2 bases and the V segment lost 3 bases, leaving 2 bases of the junction unmatched. Germline V CDR1 and CDR2: MNHNS, SASEGT. Here the CDR3 reads CASSDASGAYNEQFF. The CDR3 coding sequence is TGTGCCAGCAGTGATGCTAGCGGGGCCTACAATGAGCAGTTCTTC.

V is TRBV6-5 and J is TRBJ2-7; a possible D gene is TRBD2 (6 bases). Trimming removed 4 bases from V and 9 bases from J, with 16 bases in between. Germline V gene data show CDR1 as MNHEY and CDR2 as SVGAGI. The CDR3 has 13 residues. In DNA form, the CDR3 reads TGTGCCAGCAGTTCCTCGGGACTGTCGGTGCAGTACTTC. Its protein is CASSSSGLSVQYF.

The CDR3 nucleotides read TGCAGTGCTAGTACCATGAGGGGGCCGAGCGATGAGCAGTTCTTC. Translation: CSASTMRGPSDEQFF. The V and J genes are TRBV20-1 and TRBJ2-1; 7 bases align to TRBD1. The J segment lost 8 bases and the V segment lost 3 bases, leaving 13 bases of the junction unmatched. The length of the CDR3 is 15 residues. Germline CDR1 DFQATT, CDR2 SNEGSKA (reference sequence).

In regard to this clone: Other DNA sequences of this sample code for an identical CDR3. This chain links TRBV7-6 with TRBJ2-7; 9 nucleotides match TRBD1. CDR1 is SGHVS, CDR2 FNYEAQ, per germline. V dropped 1 base and J dropped 4; count of bases not matched to a gene: 5. The CDR3 loop spans 15 amino acids. CDR3 protein: CASSLGGQGGYEQYF. CDR3 DNA sequence: TGTGCCAGCAGCTTAGGGGGACAGGGCGGGTACGAGCAGTACTTC.